This T cell receptor (beta chain) comes out of a study of graft-versus-host responses after intestinal transplantation. This clone was observed a handful of times. The antigen is not known. The V and J ends lost 5 bases and 4 bases respectively, with 11 bases between them. Per the germline V gene, CDR1 is SGHAT and CDR2 is FQDESV (reference sequence). This CDR3 has 13 amino acids. Measured with immunoSEQ multiplex PCR; TCRdb has only the in-frame clones, and not every one. This table has around 100,000 clones, roughly 90% appearing once. The chain uses TRBV11-1 and TRBJ1-2; D is ambiguous. Material: unstimulated CD4+ T cells sorted from spleen or lymph node cells, obtained before transplant. The clonotype originates from a human donor who was the organ donor for an intestinal transplant. The CDR3 here is CASSPGSSYGYTF. The CDR3 DNA follows: TGTGCCAGCAGCCCGGGATCATCCTATGGCTACACCTTC.